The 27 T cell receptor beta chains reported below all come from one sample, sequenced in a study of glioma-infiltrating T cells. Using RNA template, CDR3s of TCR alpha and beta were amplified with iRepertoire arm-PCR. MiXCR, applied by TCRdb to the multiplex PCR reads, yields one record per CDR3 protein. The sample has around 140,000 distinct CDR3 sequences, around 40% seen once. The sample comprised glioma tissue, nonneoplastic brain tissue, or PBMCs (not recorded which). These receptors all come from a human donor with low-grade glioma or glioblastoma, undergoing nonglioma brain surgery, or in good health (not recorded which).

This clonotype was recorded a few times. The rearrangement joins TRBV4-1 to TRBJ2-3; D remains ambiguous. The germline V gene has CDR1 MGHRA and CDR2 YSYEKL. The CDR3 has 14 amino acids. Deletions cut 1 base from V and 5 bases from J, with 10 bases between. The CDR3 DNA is TGCGCCAGCAGCCAAGGAGTAGTCGGAGATACGCAGTATTTT. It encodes CASSQGVVGDTQYF.

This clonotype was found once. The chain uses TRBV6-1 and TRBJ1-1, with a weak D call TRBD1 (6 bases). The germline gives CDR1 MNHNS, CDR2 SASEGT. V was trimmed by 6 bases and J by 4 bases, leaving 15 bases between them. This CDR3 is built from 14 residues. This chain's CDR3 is CASRSHQGFTEAFF. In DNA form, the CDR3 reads TGTGCCAGCAGGTCACACCAGGGGTTCACTGAAGCTTTCTTT.

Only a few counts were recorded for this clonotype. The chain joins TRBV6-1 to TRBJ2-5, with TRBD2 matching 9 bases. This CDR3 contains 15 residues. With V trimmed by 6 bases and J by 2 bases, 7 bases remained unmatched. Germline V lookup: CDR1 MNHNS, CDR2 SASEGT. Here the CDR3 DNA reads TGTGCCAGCAGGCCTCTAGCGGGGAGTCAAGAGACCCAGTACTTC. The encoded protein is CASRPLAGSQETQYF.

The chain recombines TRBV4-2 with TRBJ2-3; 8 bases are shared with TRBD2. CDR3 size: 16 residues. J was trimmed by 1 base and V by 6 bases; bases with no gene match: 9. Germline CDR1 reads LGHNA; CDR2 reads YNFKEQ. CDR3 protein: CASSRSGSPRTDTQYF. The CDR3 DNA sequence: TGTGCCAGCAGTCGCAGCGGGAGCCCTCGCACAGATACGCAGTATTTT.

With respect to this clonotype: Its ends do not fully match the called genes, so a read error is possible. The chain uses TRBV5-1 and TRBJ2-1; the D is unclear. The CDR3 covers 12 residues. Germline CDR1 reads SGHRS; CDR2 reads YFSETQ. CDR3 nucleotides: TGCGCCAGCAGCTTGTCGGTGGGTACTCCGGTCTTC. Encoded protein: CASSLSVGTPVF.

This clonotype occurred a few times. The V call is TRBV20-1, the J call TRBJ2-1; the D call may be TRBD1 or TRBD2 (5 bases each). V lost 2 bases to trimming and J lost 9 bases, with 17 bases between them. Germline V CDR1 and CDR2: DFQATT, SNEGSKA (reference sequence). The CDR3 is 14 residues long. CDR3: CSARLGTAFTEQFF. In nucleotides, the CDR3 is TGCAGTGCTAGACTAGGGACCGCCTTCACTGAGCAGTTCTTC.

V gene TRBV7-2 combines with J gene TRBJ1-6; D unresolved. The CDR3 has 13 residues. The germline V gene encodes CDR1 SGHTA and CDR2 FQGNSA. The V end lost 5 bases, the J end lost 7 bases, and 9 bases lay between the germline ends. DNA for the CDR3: TGTGCCAGCAGCAGTCTCAGGAATTCACCCCTCCACTTT. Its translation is CASSSLRNSPLHF.

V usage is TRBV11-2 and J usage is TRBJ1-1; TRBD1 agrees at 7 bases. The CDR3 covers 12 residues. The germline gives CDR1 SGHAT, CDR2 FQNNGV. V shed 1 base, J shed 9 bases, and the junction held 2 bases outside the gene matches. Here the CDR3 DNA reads TGTGCCAGCAGCTTAGGGGGACAGAAAGCTTTCTTT. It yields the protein CASSLGGQKAFF.

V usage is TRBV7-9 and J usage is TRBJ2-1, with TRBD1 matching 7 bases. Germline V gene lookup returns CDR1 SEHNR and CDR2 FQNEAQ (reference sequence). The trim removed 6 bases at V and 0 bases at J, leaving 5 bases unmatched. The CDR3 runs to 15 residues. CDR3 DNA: TGTGCCAGCAGTCTAGGGGGCATCTCCTACAATGAGCAGTTCTTC. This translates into CASSLGGISYNEQFF.

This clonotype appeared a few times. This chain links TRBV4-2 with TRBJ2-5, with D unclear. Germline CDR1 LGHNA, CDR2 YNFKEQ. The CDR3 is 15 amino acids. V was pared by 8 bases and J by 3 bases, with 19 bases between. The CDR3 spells CASSRTDEFKETQYF. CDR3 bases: TGTGCCAGCTCCCGGACGGATGAGTTCAAAGAGACCCAGTACTTC.

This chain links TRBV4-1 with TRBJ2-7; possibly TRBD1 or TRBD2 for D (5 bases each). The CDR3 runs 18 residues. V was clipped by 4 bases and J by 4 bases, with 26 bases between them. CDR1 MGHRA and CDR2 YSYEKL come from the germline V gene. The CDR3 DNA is TGCGCCAGCAGCCCGACAGACCTATGGGAAGCGGTGTGGTACGAGCAGTACTTC. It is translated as CASSPTDLWEAVWYEQYF.

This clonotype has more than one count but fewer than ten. The CDR3 reads CASSRADRSTDTQYF. In nucleotides, the CDR3 is TGTGCCAGCAGTCGGGCTGACAGGAGCACAGATACGCAGTATTTT. This chain connects TRBV28 to TRBJ2-3, with a possible D match to TRBD1 (6 bases). This CDR3 is built from 15 residues. V was pared by 5 bases and J by 0 bases, with 12 bases between. Germline V gene lookup returns CDR1 MDHEN and CDR2 SYDVKM.

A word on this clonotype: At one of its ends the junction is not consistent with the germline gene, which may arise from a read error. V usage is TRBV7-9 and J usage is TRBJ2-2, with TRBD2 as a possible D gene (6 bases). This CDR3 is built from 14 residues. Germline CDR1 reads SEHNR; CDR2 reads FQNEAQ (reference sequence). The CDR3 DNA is TGTGCCAGCAGTTTAGCGGTGGCCACCGGGGAGCTGTTTTTT. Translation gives CASSLAVATGELFF. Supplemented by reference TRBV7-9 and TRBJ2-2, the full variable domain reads DTGVSQNPRHKITKRGQNVTFRCDPISEHNRLYWYRQTLGQGPEFLTYFQNEAQLEKSRLLSDRFSAERPKGSFSTLEIQRTEQGDSAMYLCASSLAVATGELFFGEGSRLTVL.

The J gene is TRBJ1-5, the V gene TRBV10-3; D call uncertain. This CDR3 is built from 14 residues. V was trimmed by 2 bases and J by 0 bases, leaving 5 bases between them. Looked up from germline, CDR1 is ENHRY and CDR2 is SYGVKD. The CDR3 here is CAISEGYSNQPQHF. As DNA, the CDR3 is TGTGCCATCAGTGAGGGCTATAGCAATCAGCCCCAGCATTTT.

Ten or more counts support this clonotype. CDR3 protein: CASSYGQGTDTQYF. Here the CDR3 DNA reads TGTGCCAGCAGTTACGGGCAGGGGACAGATACGCAGTATTTT. The chain employs TRBV6-2 or TRBV6-3 and TRBJ2-3; TRBD1 is a possible D gene (6 bases). V was pared by 2 bases and J by 3 bases, with 9 bases between. CDR3 size: 14 residues. CDR1 and CDR2 from the germline V gene are MNHEY and SVGEGT.

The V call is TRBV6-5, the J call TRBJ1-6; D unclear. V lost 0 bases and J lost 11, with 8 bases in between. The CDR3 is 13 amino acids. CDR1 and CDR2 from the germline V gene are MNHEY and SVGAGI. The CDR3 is CASSYSVATPLHF. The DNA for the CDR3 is TGTGCCAGCAGTTACTCGGTGGCGACACCCCTCCACTTT.

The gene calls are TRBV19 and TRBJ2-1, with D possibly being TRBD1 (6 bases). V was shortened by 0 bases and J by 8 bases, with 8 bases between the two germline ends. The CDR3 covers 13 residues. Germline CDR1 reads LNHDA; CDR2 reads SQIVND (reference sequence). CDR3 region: CASSIDGGYEQFF. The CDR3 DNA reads TGTGCCAGTAGTATAGATGGGGGCTATGAGCAGTTCTTC.

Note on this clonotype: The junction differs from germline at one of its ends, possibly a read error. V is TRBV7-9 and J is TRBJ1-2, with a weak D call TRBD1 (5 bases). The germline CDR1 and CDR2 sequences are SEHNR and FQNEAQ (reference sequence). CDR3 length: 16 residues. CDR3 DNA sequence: TGTGCCCGCAGCTCCATGCCCAGGGAATCTAACTATGGCTACACCTTC. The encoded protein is CARSSMPRESNYGYTF.

The CDR3 nucleotides are TGTGCCAGCTCTGACAGGAAAAATCAGCCCCAGCATTTT. This encodes CASSDRKNQPQHF. The rearrangement links TRBV18 to TRBJ1-5; D might be TRBD1 (6 bases). V was clipped by 6 bases and J by 4 bases, with 10 bases between them. The germline gives CDR1 KGHSH, CDR2 LQKENI. This CDR3 has 13 amino acids.

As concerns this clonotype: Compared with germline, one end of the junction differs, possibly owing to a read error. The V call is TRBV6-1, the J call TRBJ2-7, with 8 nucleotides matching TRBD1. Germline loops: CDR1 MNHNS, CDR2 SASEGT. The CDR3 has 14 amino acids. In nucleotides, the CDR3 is TGTGCCAGCAGTTTGACAGGGGTCTCCCACGAGCAGTACTTC. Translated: CASSLTGVSHEQYF.

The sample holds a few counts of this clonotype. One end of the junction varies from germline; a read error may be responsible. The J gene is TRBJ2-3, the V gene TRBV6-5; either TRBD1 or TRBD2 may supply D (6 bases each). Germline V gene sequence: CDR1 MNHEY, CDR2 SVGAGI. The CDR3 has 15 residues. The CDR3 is CAISESRGEADTQYF. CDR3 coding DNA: TGTGCCATCAGTGAGTCGAGGGGGGAAGCAGATACGCAGTATTTT.

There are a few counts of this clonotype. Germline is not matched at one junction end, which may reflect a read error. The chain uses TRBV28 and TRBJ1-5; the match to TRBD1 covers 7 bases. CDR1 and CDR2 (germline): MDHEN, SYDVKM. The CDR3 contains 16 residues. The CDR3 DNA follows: TGTGCCACCAGTGATCCCCGACAGGGAAGCAATCAGCCCCAGCATTTT. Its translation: CATSDPRQGSNQPQHF.

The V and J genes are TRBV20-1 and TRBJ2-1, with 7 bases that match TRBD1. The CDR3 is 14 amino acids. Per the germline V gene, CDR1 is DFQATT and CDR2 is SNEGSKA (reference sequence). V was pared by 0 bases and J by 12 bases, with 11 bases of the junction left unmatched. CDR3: CSARDRRQGIWQFF. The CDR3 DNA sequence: TGCAGTGCTAGAGATAGGAGACAGGGAATTTGGCAGTTCTTC.

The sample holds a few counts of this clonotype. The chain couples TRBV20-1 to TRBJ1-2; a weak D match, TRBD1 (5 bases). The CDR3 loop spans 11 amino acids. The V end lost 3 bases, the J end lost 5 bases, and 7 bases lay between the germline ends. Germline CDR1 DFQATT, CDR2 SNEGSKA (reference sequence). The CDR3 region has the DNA TGCAGTGCTAGTCCAGGGTATGGCTACACCTTC. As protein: CSASPGYGYTF.

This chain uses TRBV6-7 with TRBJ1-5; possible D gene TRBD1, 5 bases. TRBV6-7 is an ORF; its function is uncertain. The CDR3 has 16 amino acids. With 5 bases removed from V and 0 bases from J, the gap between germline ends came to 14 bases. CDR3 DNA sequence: TGTGCCAGCAGTACGAACAGGCCCTATAGCAATCAGCCCCAGCATTTT. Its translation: CASSTNRPYSNQPQHF.

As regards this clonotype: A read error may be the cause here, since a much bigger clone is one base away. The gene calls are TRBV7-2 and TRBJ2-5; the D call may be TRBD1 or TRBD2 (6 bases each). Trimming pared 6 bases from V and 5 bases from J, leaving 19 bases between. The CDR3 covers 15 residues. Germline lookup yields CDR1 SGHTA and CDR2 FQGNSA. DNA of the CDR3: TGTGCCAGCAGTTACTCATCGTCGGGGGCGGAGACCCAGTACTTC. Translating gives CASSYSSSGAETQYF. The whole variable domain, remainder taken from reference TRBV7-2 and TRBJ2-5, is GAGVSQSPSNKVTEKGKDVELRCDPISGHTALYWYRQSLGQGLEFLIYFQGNSAPDKSGLPSDRFSAERTGGSVSTLTIQRTQQEDSAVYLCASSYSSSGAETQYFGPGTRLLVL.

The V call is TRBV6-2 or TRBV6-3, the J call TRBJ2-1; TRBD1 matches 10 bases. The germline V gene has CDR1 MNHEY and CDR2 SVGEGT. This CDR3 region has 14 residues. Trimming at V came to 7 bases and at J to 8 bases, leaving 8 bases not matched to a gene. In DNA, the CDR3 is TGTGCCAGCAAGACAGGGGGCGCTATCTATGAGCAGTTCTTC. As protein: CASKTGGAIYEQFF.